This passage covers 23 T cell receptor beta chains from one sample sequenced in a study of blood T cell repertoires in COVID-19. Repertoires were generated with immunoSEQ multiplex PCR, while TCRdb's copy carries only in-frame clones and drops some. There are over 200,000 clones in the sample; 90% occur only once, and approximately 1.1% lies in the top ten. Sequencing was done on a sample of PBMCs or T cells enriched from blood (not recorded which). All receptors derive from a man aged 25-45 years who had recovered from COVID-19.

This chain joins TRBV29-1 and TRBJ2-5, with TRBD1 as a possible D gene (6 bases). The CDR3 extends over 11 amino acids. V lost 4 bases to trimming and J lost 9 bases, with 12 bases between them. CDR1 and CDR2 from the germline V gene are SQVTM and ANQGSEA. CDR3 sequence: CSVGEKGAQYF. The DNA for the CDR3 is TGCAGCGTTGGTGAAAAGGGGGCCCAGTACTTC.

This chain connects TRBV4-1 to TRBJ2-2; TRBD1 matches at 11 bases. The CDR3 contains 17 residues. V lost 2 bases, J lost 3 bases, and 5 bases stayed unmatched. From germline, CDR1 is MGHRA and CDR2 YSYEKL. The CDR3 DNA follows: TGCGCCAGCAGCCAACCTAGGGACAGGGGGTACACCGGGGAGCTGTTTTTT. This translates into CASSQPRDRGYTGELFF.

The chain has TRBV7-6 and TRBJ2-2; 7 bases line up with TRBD2. V trimming: 5 bases; J trimming: 0 bases; junction bases outside the gene matches: 9. Germline V lookup: CDR1 SGHVS, CDR2 FNYEAQ. This CDR3 region has 17 residues. This CDR3 reads CASSPKTSPANTGELFF. In DNA, the CDR3 is TGTGCCAGCAGCCCAAAGACTAGCCCTGCGAACACCGGGGAGCTGTTTTTT.

This clone was counted once. The chain joins TRBV27 to TRBJ2-7; the match to TRBD1 covers 9 bases. The CDR3 is made up of 15 amino acids. V shed 0 bases and J 6 bases; nucleotides not matched to a gene: 6. Germline CDR1 reads MNHEY; CDR2 reads SMNVEV (reference sequence). CDR3 DNA sequence: TGTGCCAGCAGTTTATCGACAGGGGGTGGTGCCGAGCAGTACTTC. It is translated as CASSLSTGGGAEQYF.

This sequence joins TRBV7-9 and TRBJ1-6, with unresolved D. V lost 1 base and J lost 14, with 12 bases in between. CDR3 length: 13 residues. The germline CDR1 and CDR2 sequences are SEHNR and FQNEAQ (reference sequence). The CDR3 bases are TGTGCCAGCAGCTTAGATCCGGGATTCACCCTCCACTTT. It specifies CASSLDPGFTLHF. The full variable domain, rest sourced from reference TRBV7-9 and TRBJ1-6, is DTGVSQNPRHKITKRGQNVTFRCDPISEHNRLYWYRQTLGQGPEFLTYFQNEAQLEKSRLLSDRFSAERPKGSFSTLEIQRTEQGDSAMYLCASSLDPGFTLHFGNGTRLTVT.

The chain has TRBV11-2 and TRBJ1-1, with a weak D call TRBD1 (6 bases). V shed 0 bases and J shed 10 bases, with 12 bases lying between them. This CDR3 region has 13 residues. In germline, CDR1 is SGHAT, CDR2 FQNNGV. The CDR3 here is CASSLEGGAGAFF. The CDR3 DNA is TGTGCCAGCAGCTTAGAGGGGGGGGCTGGAGCTTTCTTT.

This chain joins TRBV29-1 and TRBJ2-3, with D possibly matching TRBD2 (6 bases). Germline-derived CDR1 and CDR2 are SQVTM and ANQGSEA. The CDR3 spans 12 residues. Trimming took off 5 bases at V and 7 bases at J, with 13 bases between the two ends. CDR3 in DNA: TGCAGCGTTCCCGCCGGGACTTATACGCAGTATTTT. This gives the protein CSVPAGTYTQYF.

This clone was counted only a few times. The chain recombines TRBV6-4 with TRBJ2-3; TRBD2 matches 10 bases. Germline CDR1 is MRHNA and CDR2 is SNTAGT. The CDR3 has 15 amino acids. The trim removed 4 bases at V and 0 bases at J, leaving 1 base unmatched. The CDR3 sequence is CASSASGGSTDTQYF. For the CDR3, the DNA is TGTGCCAGCAGTGCTAGCGGGGGTAGCACAGATACGCAGTATTTT.

The chain recombines TRBV11-2 with TRBJ2-4; 11 positions agree with TRBD1. There are 16 residues in the CDR3. CDR1 and CDR2 from the germline V gene are SGHAT and FQNNGV. Trimming removed 1 base from V and 6 bases from J; junction bases left unmatched: 5. CDR3 nucleotides: TGTGCCAGCAGCTTAGGTGTTGGGACAGGGGGAAACATTCAGTACTTC. Translating gives CASSLGVGTGGNIQYF.

CDR3 loop: CSAVGLYNEQFF. As DNA, the CDR3 is TGCAGCGCTGTGGGGCTCTACAATGAGCAGTTCTTC. This rearrangement joins TRBV29-1 to TRBJ2-1, with TRBD1 as a possible D gene (5 bases). Germline CDR1 and CDR2: SQVTM and ANQGSEA. The CDR3 length is 12 residues. The V and J ends lost 7 bases and 3 bases respectively, with 10 bases between them.

The V and J genes are TRBV7-2 and TRBJ2-4, with 7 bases fitting TRBD1. The junction had 5 bases not matched to a gene; V was cut back by 4 bases and J by 8 bases. CDR3 length: 13 residues. CDR1 SGHTA and CDR2 FQGNSA come from the germline V gene. In nucleotides, the CDR3 is TGTGCCAGCAGCTCAGGGGGACGGGACATTCAGTACTTC. Protein product: CASSSGGRDIQYF. Based on the CDR3 plus reference TRBV7-2 and TRBJ2-4, the full variable domain is GAGVSQSPSNKVTEKGKDVELRCDPISGHTALYWYRQSLGQGLEFLIYFQGNSAPDKSGLPSDRFSAERTGGSVSTLTIQRTQQEDSAVYLCASSSGGRDIQYFGAGTRLSVL.

This sequence joins TRBV3-1 (or the pseudogene TRBV3-2) and TRBJ1-6, with 7 bases matching TRBD1. The trim removed 3 bases at V and 10 bases at J, leaving 6 bases unmatched. CDR1 is LGHDT, CDR2 YNNKEL, per germline (reference sequence). CDR3 size: 14 residues. In nucleotides, the CDR3 is TGTGCCAGCAGCCACGACAGGGTAGCCTCACCCCTCCACTTT. Its translation is CASSHDRVASPLHF.

This sequence joins TRBV25-1 and TRBJ1-2; the D gene is possibly TRBD1 (6 bases). Germline V gene lookup returns CDR1 MGHDK and CDR2 SYGVNS. This CDR3 contains 13 residues. V shed 4 bases and J shed 3 bases, with 9 bases lying between them. In DNA, the CDR3 is TGTGCCAGCAGTGCTTACAGGGACTATGGCTACACCTTC. Protein: CASSAYRDYGYTF.

CDR3 residues: CASTPGVNTGELFF. The CDR3 nucleotides read TGTGCCAGCACCCCCGGAGTGAACACCGGGGAGCTGTTTTTT. V and J are TRBV7-7 and TRBJ2-2, with D unresolved. Germline V gives CDR1 SSHAT, CDR2 FNYEAQ (reference sequence). The V end lost 7 bases, the J end lost 1 base, and 10 bases lay between the germline ends. CDR3 length equals 14 residues.

Written as DNA, the CDR3 is TGTGCCAGCAGTGGGTTACAGGGCTCGCGTAGGGATGGCTACACCTTC. Translating gives CASSGLQGSRRDGYTF. The rearrangement joins TRBV2 to TRBJ1-2; D is perhaps TRBD1 (6 bases). Trimming took 4 bases from V and 6 from J, leaving 21 bases between them. This CDR3 has 16 residues. Germline values: CDR1 SNHLY, CDR2 FYNNEI.

This clone was seen a few times. The chain combines TRBV19 with TRBJ2-2, with TRBD1 matching over 7 bases. The germline gives CDR1 LNHDA, CDR2 SQIVND (reference sequence). The V gene end was trimmed by 10 bases and the J gene end by 8 bases; junction bases not matched to a gene: 13. This CDR3 contains 14 residues. The DNA for the CDR3 is TGTGCCACCCGAAGACAGGGTGGGGCGGGGGAGCTGTTTTTT. Residues: CATRRQGGAGELFF.

This clone was detected only once. This chain links TRBV7-2 with TRBJ1-6, with 9 bases identical to TRBD1. Germline values: CDR1 SGHTA, CDR2 FQGNSA. CDR3 length: 18 amino acids. V was pared by 1 base and J by 4 bases, with 8 bases of the junction left unmatched. The CDR3 DNA reads as TGTGCCAGCAGCTTAGTGGGGGACAGGGCCTCATATAATTCACCCCTCCACTTT. Encoded protein: CASSLVGDRASYNSPLHF.

This clone is a singleton in its sample. This chain joins TRBV9 and TRBJ2-7; 8 nucleotides line up with TRBD1. The germline V gene encodes CDR1 SGDLS and CDR2 YYNGEE. CDR3 length: 14 residues. Trimming at V came to 4 bases and at J to 3 bases, leaving 6 bases not matched to a gene. The CDR3 is CASSPQGQVYEQYF. The CDR3 coding sequence is TGTGCCAGCAGCCCCCAGGGACAGGTCTACGAGCAGTACTTC.

The V gene is TRBV12-5, the J gene TRBJ2-1, with no clear D. The CDR3 is made up of 20 amino acids. Germline CDR1 reads LGHNT; CDR2 reads FRNRAP. Trimming stripped 0 bases from V and 5 bases from J, with 26 bases between. The CDR3 DNA follows: TGTGCTAGTGGTTTGGTATTTTCTCCGAGTCCTACGCTAGACGACAATGAGCAGTTCTTC. Amino acid sequence: CASGLVFSPSPTLDDNEQFF.

This chain connects TRBV24-1 to TRBJ2-3; D not resolved. Germline V gene data show CDR1 as KGHDR and CDR2 as SFDVKD. The CDR3 spans 15 residues. V was trimmed by 2 bases and J by 0 bases, leaving 8 bases between them. CDR3 loop: CATSDSRTSTDTQYF. The CDR3 nucleotides read TGTGCCACCAGTGATTCAAGAACTAGCACAGATACGCAGTATTTT.

This clone occurred a few times. The chain uses TRBV7-8 and TRBJ2-7; 9 bases align to TRBD1. CDR1 and CDR2 (germline): SGHVS, FQNEAQ. The V and J ends lost 1 base and 5 bases, in that order; junction bases with no gene match: 3. The CDR3 runs to 14 residues. The CDR3 loop is CASSLGDRADEQYF. The DNA for the CDR3 is TGTGCCAGCAGCTTAGGGGACAGGGCGGACGAGCAGTACTTC.

The chain is built from TRBV11-1 and TRBJ2-5; tentatively, D is TRBD1 (5 bases). Germline V gene lookup returns CDR1 SGHAT and CDR2 FQDESV (reference sequence). The CDR3 is made up of 13 amino acids. V was trimmed by 2 bases and J by 1 base, leaving 5 bases between them. CDR3 residues: CASSLQGQETQYF. In DNA form, the CDR3 reads TGTGCCAGCAGCTTACAGGGCCAAGAGACCCAGTACTTC.

V usage is TRBV10-3 and J usage is TRBJ2-5, with D perhaps TRBD1 (6 bases). The germline gives CDR1 ENHRY, CDR2 SYGVKD. V shed 6 bases and J shed 3 bases, with 11 bases lying between them. This CDR3 comprises 13 residues. The chain's CDR3 is CAIRNRDKETQYF. As DNA, the CDR3 is TGTGCCATCAGAAACCGGGACAAAGAGACCCAGTACTTC.